The 27 T cell receptor beta chains presented below share a single source sample, sequenced in a study of CD8 T cells in ankylosing spondylitis. TCRdb recomputed calls from the 5' RACE reads with MiXCR, one row per CDR3 protein. In the table there are some 42,000 distinct CDR3 sequences, around 2.9% of which are singletons. Source material: blood, either unsorted or a sorted T cell fraction (not recorded which). The receptors come from a male donor with ankylosing spondylitis or in good health (not recorded which).

This clonotype occurred many times. This chain joins TRBV9 and TRBJ2-7; 8 bases align to TRBD1. Trimming took 0 bases from V and 6 from J; bases not matched to a gene: 8. In germline, CDR1 is SGDLS, CDR2 YYNGEE. The CDR3 loop spans 15 amino acids. The CDR3 nucleotides read TGTGCCAGCAGCGTAGTATCAGGGGGCTTCGGCGAGCAGTACTTC. This gives the protein CASSVVSGGFGEQYF.

This clonotype was found many times. CDR3 residues: CASSPRPRKDEQYF. The CDR3 nucleotides read TGTGCCAGCAGCCCTCGGCCCAGGAAGGACGAGCAGTACTTC. The chain uses TRBV9 and TRBJ2-7; no reliable D call. The V end was cut by 4 bases, the J end by 5 bases, with 16 bases between. CDR1 is SGDLS and CDR2 is YYNGEE in the germline V gene. The length of the CDR3 is 14 residues.

The chain joins TRBV9 to TRBJ1-6; D is perhaps TRBD1 (6 bases). Germline V lookup: CDR1 SGDLS, CDR2 YYNGEE. The length of the CDR3 is 15 residues. V was trimmed by 3 bases and J by 5 bases, leaving 12 bases between them. This CDR3 is CASSAQGSDNSPLHF. CDR3 in DNA: TGTGCCAGCAGCGCTCAGGGGTCGGATAATTCACCCCTCCACTTT.

This clonotype was detected many times. The CDR3 loop reads CASSVVGGERYNEQFF. The CDR3 bases are TGTGCCAGCAGCGTAGTGGGCGGCGAAAGATACAATGAGCAGTTCTTC. The rearrangement uses TRBV9 and TRBJ2-1; no definite D call. Trimming cost V 0 bases and J 4 bases, with 14 bases left between them. The CDR3 length is 16 residues. CDR1 is SGDLS, CDR2 YYNGEE, per germline.

There are many counts of this clonotype. The gene calls are TRBV9 and TRBJ2-3; the D gene is possibly TRBD2 (5 bases). Trimming removed 2 bases from V and 6 bases from J, with 13 bases in between. The CDR3 sequence is 14 residues long. CDR1 SGDLS and CDR2 YYNGEE come from the germline V gene. DNA of the CDR3: TGTGCCAGCAGCGTGGACTTTACAACGGATACGCAGTATTTT. As protein: CASSVDFTTDTQYF.

Many counts were recorded for this clonotype. V is TRBV9 and J is TRBJ2-3; 8 bases fit TRBD2. The CDR3 runs to 18 residues. V shed 3 bases and J 1 base; nucleotides not matched to a gene: 13. Germline CDR1 and CDR2: SGDLS and YYNGEE. The CDR3 DNA follows: TGTGCCAGCAGCGCACAGGGTTATACTAGCGGAGGCACAGATACGCAGTATTTT. This sequence encodes CASSAQGYTSGGTDTQYF. The full variable domain, in which reference TRBV9 and TRBJ2-3 provide the parts outside the CDR3, is DSGVTQTPKHLITATGQRVTLRCSPRSGDLSVYWYQQSLDQGLQFLIQYYNGEERAKGNILERFSAQQFPDLHSELNLSSLELGDSALYFCASSAQGYTSGGTDTQYFGPGTRLTVL.

This clonotype was counted at least ten times. The rearrangement links TRBV9 to TRBJ2-5, with a weak D call TRBD2 (6 bases). The V end was cut by 3 bases, the J end by 2 bases, with 14 bases between. This CDR3 has 15 amino acids. The germline gives CDR1 SGDLS, CDR2 YYNGEE. Written as DNA, the CDR3 is TGTGCCAGCAGCGGGGACTTCGGGAGTCAAGAGACCCAGTACTTC. As protein: CASSGDFGSQETQYF.

This clonotype has at least ten counts. The V and J genes are TRBV9 and TRBJ2-1, with a weak D call TRBD2 (5 bases). Germline assignment: CDR1 SGDLS and CDR2 YYNGEE. The CDR3 contains 14 residues. Trimming left V 0 bases short and J 6 bases short, with 10 bases between. The CDR3 region has the DNA TGTGCCAGCAGCGTAGATGTGGGAGCCAATGAGCAGTTCTTC. This sequence encodes CASSVDVGANEQFF.

This clonotype was recorded at least ten times. The chain is built from TRBV9 and TRBJ2-5; 7 positions match TRBD2. The CDR3 sequence is 14 residues long. With 3 bases clipped from V and 1 base from J, the junction kept 3 bases outside the gene matches. CDR1 and CDR2 from the germline V gene are SGDLS and YYNGEE. The chain's CDR3 is CASSEASGQETQYF. The CDR3, as DNA: TGTGCCAGCAGCGAGGCTAGCGGCCAAGAGACCCAGTACTTC. Variable domain in full (rest from reference TRBV9 and TRBJ2-5): DSGVTQTPKHLITATGQRVTLRCSPRSGDLSVYWYQQSLDQGLQFLIQYYNGEERAKGNILERFSAQQFPDLHSELNLSSLELGDSALYFCASSEASGQETQYFGPGTRLLVL.

This clonotype was seen many times. CDR3 in amino acids: CASSEYMGRGWRYSNQPQHF. In nucleotides, the CDR3 is TGTGCCAGCAGTGAATATATGGGGCGGGGATGGAGGTATAGCAATCAGCCCCAGCATTTT. The chain has TRBV25-1 and TRBJ1-5; D is perhaps TRBD1 (5 bases). The CDR3 is made up of 20 amino acids. V lost 0 bases and J 0 bases, leaving 21 bases between the germline ends. Per the germline V gene, CDR1 is MGHDK and CDR2 is SYGVNS.

This clonotype was counted at least ten times. The chain employs TRBV9 and TRBJ2-1; 8 bases line up with TRBD2. This CDR3 has 15 amino acids. Germline trimming cut 3 bases from V and 4 bases from J; bases unmatched to any gene: 6. Germline loops: CDR1 SGDLS, CDR2 YYNGEE. CDR3 bases: TGTGCCAGCAGCGAGGGACTAGGGGGGTACAATGAGCAGTTCTTC. This codes for CASSEGLGGYNEQFF.

This clonotype was seen ten or more times. V gene TRBV9 combines with J gene TRBJ1-4, with TRBD1 matching 7 bases. The trim removed 4 bases at V and 5 bases at J, leaving 8 bases unmatched. This CDR3 is built from 15 residues. The germline CDR1 and CDR2 sequences are SGDLS and YYNGEE. CDR3 nucleotide sequence: TGTGCCAGCAGCCCGCGGACAGGCGGAAATGAAAAACTGTTTTTT. This encodes CASSPRTGGNEKLFF. Complete variable domain (other parts from reference TRBV9 and TRBJ1-4): DSGVTQTPKHLITATGQRVTLRCSPRSGDLSVYWYQQSLDQGLQFLIQYYNGEERAKGNILERFSAQQFPDLHSELNLSSLELGDSALYFCASSPRTGGNEKLFFGSGTQLSVL.

This clonotype ranks as medium-sized. The chain links TRBV9 to TRBJ1-1, with unresolved D. The CDR3 runs 15 residues. CDR1 SGDLS and CDR2 YYNGEE come from the germline V gene. The V gene lost 0 bases and the J gene lost 1 base, with 10 bases spanning the gap. CDR3 amino acids: CASSVGRSRNTEAFF. The CDR3 DNA follows: TGTGCCAGCAGCGTAGGGAGGTCTCGGAACACTGAAGCTTTCTTT.

This clonotype was seen at least ten times. The chain recombines TRBV9 with TRBJ2-2; 11 bases line up with TRBD2. The length of the CDR3 is 16 residues. Per the germline V gene, CDR1 is SGDLS and CDR2 is YYNGEE. The ends lost 4 bases at V and 5 bases at J; junction bases unmatched: 7. In DNA form, the CDR3 reads TGTGCCAGCAGCTCCCTAGCGGGAGGAGGAACCGGGGAGCTGTTTTTT. Encoded protein: CASSSLAGGGTGELFF. Full variable domain (remainder filled in from reference TRBV9 and TRBJ2-2): DSGVTQTPKHLITATGQRVTLRCSPRSGDLSVYWYQQSLDQGLQFLIQYYNGEERAKGNILERFSAQQFPDLHSELNLSSLELGDSALYFCASSSLAGGGTGELFFGEGSRLTVL.

There are many counts of this clonotype. The DNA for the CDR3 is TGTGCCAGCGCGGGGGGGAGAAGGACAGATACGCAGTATTTT. Amino acids: CASAGGRRTDTQYF. V is TRBV9 and J is TRBJ2-3, with TRBD2 identical over 9 bases. The germline CDR1 and CDR2 sequences are SGDLS and YYNGEE. Losses at the gene ends were 7 bases for V and 3 bases for J; bases not matched to a gene: 6. CDR3 length equals 14 residues.

This clonotype was seen at least ten times. The rearrangement joins TRBV9 to TRBJ2-7; 8 bases align to TRBD2. This CDR3 is 16 amino acids long. The V and J ends lost 3 bases and 5 bases, in that order; junction bases with no gene match: 13. CDR1 and CDR2 from the germline V gene are SGDLS and YYNGEE. The CDR3: CASSASPGGPSDEQYF. For the CDR3, the DNA is TGTGCCAGCAGCGCCTCTCCGGGAGGGCCTTCCGACGAGCAGTACTTC.

This clonotype occurred many times. The genes are TRBV9 and TRBJ1-1; no reliable D call. CDR1 SGDLS and CDR2 YYNGEE come from the germline V gene. The CDR3 is 12 amino acids. V gave up 3 bases and J gave up 0 bases, with 3 bases separating them. The CDR3 sequence: CASSAMNTEAFF. CDR3 nucleotides: TGTGCCAGCAGCGCTATGAACACTGAAGCTTTCTTT. Full variable domain (rest looked up from reference TRBV9 and TRBJ1-1): DSGVTQTPKHLITATGQRVTLRCSPRSGDLSVYWYQQSLDQGLQFLIQYYNGEERAKGNILERFSAQQFPDLHSELNLSSLELGDSALYFCASSAMNTEAFFGQGTRLTVV.

At least ten counts were recorded for this clonotype. This chain's CDR3 is CASSVGWLTEAFF. As DNA, the CDR3 is TGTGCCAGCAGCGTTGGTTGGTTGACTGAAGCTTTCTTT. The chain carries TRBV9 and TRBJ1-1, with no clear D. CDR1 is SGDLS and CDR2 is YYNGEE in the germline V gene. The V gene lost 2 bases and the J gene lost 5 bases, with 10 bases spanning the gap. The CDR3 length is 13 residues. Combining the CDR3 with reference TRBV9 and TRBJ1-1 gives the whole variable domain DSGVTQTPKHLITATGQRVTLRCSPRSGDLSVYWYQQSLDQGLQFLIQYYNGEERAKGNILERFSAQQFPDLHSELNLSSLELGDSALYFCASSVGWLTEAFFGQGTRLTVV.

This clonotype showed up many times. The chain uses TRBV9 and TRBJ2-5; D might be TRBD2 (7 bases). The CDR3 runs to 15 residues. From germline, CDR1 is SGDLS and CDR2 YYNGEE. Trimming pared 3 bases from V and 4 bases from J, leaving 16 bases between. This CDR3 reads CASSARRETGETQYF. CDR3 DNA sequence: TGTGCCAGCAGCGCCCGGCGGGAGACAGGAGAGACCCAGTACTTC.

At least ten counts were recorded for this clonotype. The chain recombines TRBV9 with TRBJ2-2; D is undetermined. Germline-derived CDR1 and CDR2 are SGDLS and YYNGEE. V dropped 0 bases and J dropped 0 bases, with 9 bases sitting between them. This CDR3 has 16 amino acids. Written as DNA, the CDR3 is TGTGCCAGCAGCGTAGTTGCCCTTGCGAACACCGGGGAGCTGTTTTTT. This codes for CASSVVALANTGELFF.

This clonotype was seen ten or more times. This sequence joins TRBV9 and TRBJ2-7; 9 bases match TRBD2. Germline assignment: CDR1 SGDLS and CDR2 YYNGEE. The CDR3 has 15 residues. V shed 0 bases, J shed 6 bases, and the junction held 7 bases outside the gene matches. The CDR3 DNA reads as TGTGCCAGCAGCGTAGGCCCGCGGGAGGGCCTCGAGCAGTACTTC. As protein: CASSVGPREGLEQYF.

This clonotype has at least ten counts. The chain couples TRBV9 to TRBJ2-3; 11 nucleotides agree with TRBD2. CDR3 length: 16 amino acids. Trimming at V came to 2 bases and at J to 5 bases, leaving 7 bases not matched to a gene. Germline CDR1 reads SGDLS; CDR2 reads YYNGEE. CDR3 in DNA: TGTGCCAGCAGCGTCCTACTAGCGGGAGTGGAAGATACGCAGTATTTT. It translates to CASSVLLAGVEDTQYF. Drawing the rest from reference TRBV9 and TRBJ2-3, the complete variable domain is DSGVTQTPKHLITATGQRVTLRCSPRSGDLSVYWYQQSLDQGLQFLIQYYNGEERAKGNILERFSAQQFPDLHSELNLSSLELGDSALYFCASSVLLAGVEDTQYFGPGTRLTVL.

This clonotype was picked up many times. The rearrangement links TRBV9 to TRBJ2-3, with D possibly matching TRBD2 (6 bases). Trimming removed 0 bases from V and 6 bases from J, with 11 bases in between. Germline V gene lookup returns CDR1 SGDLS and CDR2 YYNGEE. This CDR3 comprises 14 residues. The CDR3 spells CASSVGSGADTQYF. CDR3 coding DNA: TGTGCCAGCAGCGTAGGGTCGGGAGCCGATACGCAGTATTTT. The whole variable domain, filled in from reference TRBV9 and TRBJ2-3, reads DSGVTQTPKHLITATGQRVTLRCSPRSGDLSVYWYQQSLDQGLQFLIQYYNGEERAKGNILERFSAQQFPDLHSELNLSSLELGDSALYFCASSVGSGADTQYFGPGTRLTVL.

In the case of this clonotype: A much larger clone sits a single nucleotide away, making a read error possible. The V call is TRBV9, the J call TRBJ2-1, with 10 bases identical to TRBD2. Germline CDR1 SGDLS, CDR2 YYNGEE. The CDR3 is made up of 14 amino acids. The chain's CDR3 is CASSVSGRANDQFF. In DNA form, the CDR3 reads TGTGCCAGCAGCGTGAGCGGGAGGGCCAATGACCAGTTCTTC. Variable domain in full (rest from reference TRBV9 and TRBJ2-1): DSGVTQTPKHLITATGQRVTLRCSPRSGDLSVYWYQQSLDQGLQFLIQYYNGEERAKGNILERFSAQQFPDLHSELNLSSLELGDSALYFCASSVSGRANDQFFGPGTRLTVL.

This clonotype was recorded many times. The chain carries TRBV9 and TRBJ1-3; 7 bases match TRBD1. With V trimmed by 4 bases and J by 0 bases, 10 bases remained unmatched. This CDR3 is 17 amino acids long. Looked up from germline, CDR1 is SGDLS and CDR2 is YYNGEE. The CDR3 region is CASSPMWTGISGNTIYF. In DNA, the CDR3 is TGTGCCAGCAGCCCAATGTGGACAGGCATCTCTGGAAACACCATATATTTT.

This clonotype was detected ten times or more. V usage is TRBV9 and J usage is TRBJ1-5, with D possibly matching TRBD1 (5 bases). There are 15 residues in the CDR3. The germline V gene encodes CDR1 SGDLS and CDR2 YYNGEE. The V end was cut by 0 bases, the J end by 1 base, with 8 bases between. In DNA form, the CDR3 reads TGTGCCAGCAGCGTAGCTGCAGGGAGCAATCAGCCCCAGCATTTT. Protein product: CASSVAAGSNQPQHF.

A note on this clonotype: The junction departs from the called germline gene at one end, perhaps through a read error. V usage is TRBV6-4 and J usage is TRBJ2-7, with D maybe TRBD1 (6 bases). Germline CDR1 MRHNA, CDR2 SNTAGT. The CDR3 sequence is 15 residues long. DNA for the CDR3: TGTGCCAGCAGTGTTTGTCAGGGGACGGTCGGGGAGCAGCACTTC. It translates to CASSVCQGTVGEQHF.